Described below is a single T cell receptor beta chain sequence and its context. This entry is derived from a study of blood T cell repertoires in COVID-19. Across the study: PBMCs, B-cell-depleted T cells, or T cells provided the cDNA or gDNA that made up the material.

TCRdb's copy holds only in-frame clones and misses some; the assay was immunoSEQ multiplex PCR. This sample yields approximately 260,000 clones, of which about 90% are seen a single time; roughly 3.3% belongs to the top ten. V gave up 3 bases and J gave up 7 bases; unmatched junction bases: 14. This CDR3 region has 16 residues. Per germline, CDR1 MDHEN and CDR2 SYDVKM. The clonotype comes from a woman aged 35 to 49 with acute or convalescent COVID-19. Sequencing input: peripheral blood. The chain recombines TRBV28 with TRBJ1-2; 7 nucleotides match TRBD1. The CDR3 coding sequence is TGTGCCAGCAGTTTTCTGGAGGGGGCCCTCCTATCTGGCTACACCTTC. Translating gives CASSFLEGALLSGYTF.